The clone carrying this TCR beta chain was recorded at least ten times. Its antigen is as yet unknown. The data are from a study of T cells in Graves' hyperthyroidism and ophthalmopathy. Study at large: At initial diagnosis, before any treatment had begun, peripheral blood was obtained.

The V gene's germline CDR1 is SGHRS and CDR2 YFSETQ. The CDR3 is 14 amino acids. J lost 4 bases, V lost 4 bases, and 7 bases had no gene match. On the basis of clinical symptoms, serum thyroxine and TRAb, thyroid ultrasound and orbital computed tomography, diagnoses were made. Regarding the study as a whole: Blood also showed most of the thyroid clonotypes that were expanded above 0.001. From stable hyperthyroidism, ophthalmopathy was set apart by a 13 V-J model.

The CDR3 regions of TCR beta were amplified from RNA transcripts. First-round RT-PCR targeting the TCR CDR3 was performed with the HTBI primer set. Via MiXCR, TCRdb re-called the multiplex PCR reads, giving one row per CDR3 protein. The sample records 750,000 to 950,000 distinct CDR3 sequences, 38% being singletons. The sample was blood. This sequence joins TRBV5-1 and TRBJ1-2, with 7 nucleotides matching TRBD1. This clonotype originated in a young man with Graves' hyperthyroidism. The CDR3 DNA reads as TGCGCCAGCAGCGCAACGGGACAGCCCTATGGCTACACCTTC. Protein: CASSATGQPYGYTF.